These 18 T cell receptor beta chains were sequenced from one sample in a study of blood T cell repertoires in COVID-19. TCRdb's copy holds only in-frame clones and misses some; the assay was immunoSEQ multiplex PCR. In the table there are about 220,000 clones, approximately 78% of which are singletons. Sequencing input: peripheral blood. These receptors originate from a woman in her sixties or seventies with COVID-19, enrolled during active disease.

The chain couples TRBV27 to TRBJ1-4; TRBD1 is a possible D gene (6 bases). CDR1 is MNHEY, CDR2 SMNVEV, per germline (reference sequence). The length of the CDR3 is 15 residues. Trimming took 3 bases from V and 0 from J, leaving 8 bases between them. CDR3 sequence (DNA): TGTGCCAGCAGTTTGGGGGCAGCAACTAATGAAAAACTGTTTTTT. As protein: CASSLGAATNEKLFF.

The gene calls are TRBV12-3 or TRBV12-4 and TRBJ1-5, with D unresolved. The CDR3 extends over 12 amino acids. The V end was cut by 3 bases, the J end by 5 bases, with 5 bases between. The CDR3 nucleotides are TGTGCCAGCAGTTTCGGGGATCAGCCCCAGCATTTT. This gives the protein CASSFGDQPQHF.

In regard to this clone: A read error is possible here, since a much larger clone lies one base away. This chain uses TRBV18 with TRBJ1-2; TRBD1 matches at 8 bases. Germline lookup yields CDR1 KGHSH and CDR2 LQKENI. The V segment lost 3 bases and the J segment 4 bases; nucleotides outside the gene matches: 1. This CDR3 region has 13 residues. The CDR3, as DNA: TGTGCCAGCTCACCGGACAGGGCCTATGGCTACACCTTC. Translated: CASSPDRAYGYTF.

The gene calls are TRBV27 and TRBJ2-7; 11 nucleotides line up with TRBD1. Germline loops: CDR1 MNHEY, CDR2 SMNVEV (reference sequence). Trimming removed 7 bases from V and 2 bases from J; junction bases left unmatched: 4. The CDR3 sequence is 14 residues long. CDR3 residues: CASTLGQGAYEQYF. The CDR3 DNA follows: TGTGCCAGCACTCTGGGACAGGGGGCCTACGAGCAGTACTTC.

V and J are TRBV19 and TRBJ1-2; the match to TRBD1 covers 9 bases. Germline CDR1 is LNHDA and CDR2 is SQIVND (reference sequence). CDR3 length: 14 amino acids. The trim removed 9 bases at V and 3 bases at J, leaving 8 bases unmatched. Here the CDR3 DNA reads TGTGCCAGCTCCCAGGACAGGGGACACTATGGCTACACCTTC. Translation gives CASSQDRGHYGYTF.

This chain uses TRBV10-1 with TRBJ1-3; D is perhaps TRBD1 (5 bases). CDR1 and CDR2 (germline): WNHNN, SYGVQD (reference sequence). This CDR3 contains 17 residues. V was trimmed by 2 bases and J by 0 bases, leaving 14 bases between them. CDR3 nucleotide sequence: TGCGCCAGCAGTGAGCAGGGCCCCGGGAGCTCTGGAAACACCATATATTTT. This encodes CASSEQGPGSSGNTIYF.

The chain employs TRBV28 and TRBJ1-1; tentatively, D is TRBD1 (5 bases). V was cut by 6 bases and J by 0 bases, with 14 bases left in between. This CDR3 has 15 amino acids. The germline CDR1 and CDR2 sequences are MDHEN and SYDVKM. As DNA, the CDR3 is TGTGCCAGCAGATTCCGGGACTTCATGAACACTGAAGCTTTCTTT. Its translation is CASRFRDFMNTEAFF.

The chain is built from TRBV27 and TRBJ2-7; 7 nucleotides agree with TRBD2. Germline-derived CDR1 and CDR2 are MNHEY and SMNVEV (reference sequence). CDR3 size: 13 residues. Trimming cost V 4 bases and J 4 bases; bases outside gene matches: 4. CDR3 region: CASSSAGGYEQYF. The CDR3 DNA sequence: TGTGCCAGCAGTTCCGCCGGGGGGTACGAGCAGTACTTC.

The chain is built from TRBV2 and TRBJ1-2, with a tentative D call TRBD1 (5 bases). The CDR3 is 12 residues long. Germline values: CDR1 SNHLY, CDR2 FYNNEI. Trimming shortened V by 2 bases and J by 5 bases, and 6 bases separated the two germline ends. CDR3 sequence (DNA): TGTGCCAGCAGTGAAACAGGTTATGGCTACACCTTC. Translating it yields CASSETGYGYTF.

With respect to this clone: The same CDR3 can be traced to other DNA sequences in this sample. The gene calls are TRBV9 and TRBJ1-4; a possible D gene is TRBD1 (5 bases). Trimming took 4 bases from V and 8 from J, leaving 15 bases between them. Germline V lookup: CDR1 SGDLS, CDR2 YYNGEE. The CDR3 is made up of 14 amino acids. The CDR3, as DNA: TGTGCCAGCAGCCCGCGGGGGGACGGCGAAAAACTGTTTTTT. Protein: CASSPRGDGEKLFF.

This sequence joins TRBV5-4 and TRBJ2-3, with 13 bases that match TRBD2. The ends lost 4 bases at V and 5 bases at J; junction bases unmatched: 7. Germline V CDR1 and CDR2: SGHNT, YYREEE (reference sequence). The CDR3 is 16 residues long. Here the CDR3 reads CASSRGTSGIEDTQYF. The CDR3 nucleotides are TGTGCCAGCAGCCGGGGGACTAGCGGGATTGAAGATACGCAGTATTTT.

Many counts were recorded for this clone. The V and J genes are TRBV27 and TRBJ1-2; 7 positions match TRBD1. The germline V gene has CDR1 MNHEY and CDR2 SMNVEV (reference sequence). The CDR3 extends over 15 amino acids. Unmatched junction bases numbered 13, after V lost 4 bases and J lost 8 bases. This CDR3 is CASSSYLTGSDGYTF. The CDR3 DNA reads TGTGCCAGCAGTTCTTATTTGACAGGGTCCGACGGCTACACCTTC.

The V and J genes are TRBV4-2 and TRBJ1-2, with D maybe TRBD1 (5 bases). Trimming removed 1 base from V and 6 bases from J, with 18 bases in between. Germline V lookup: CDR1 LGHNA, CDR2 YNFKEQ. The CDR3 length is 16 residues. The CDR3 loop reads CASSQAPPQWGDGYTF. The DNA for the CDR3 is TGTGCCAGCAGCCAAGCCCCGCCACAGTGGGGGGATGGCTACACCTTC.

This chain uses TRBV6-2 or TRBV6-3 with TRBJ1-1, with 11 bases aligning to TRBD1. Germline V gives CDR1 MNHEY, CDR2 SVGEGT. V dropped 5 bases and J dropped 9; count of bases not matched to a gene: 8. The length of the CDR3 is 14 residues. CDR3 region: CASSILGQGAKAFF. CDR3 coding DNA: TGTGCCAGCAGTATCCTTGGACAGGGGGCTAAAGCTTTCTTT.

The rearrangement joins TRBV5-5 to TRBJ2-7, with 7 positions matching TRBD1. Germline assignment: CDR1 SGHKS and CDR2 YYEKEE (reference sequence). With V trimmed by 7 bases and J by 6 bases, 7 bases remained unmatched. The length of the CDR3 is 12 residues. Written as DNA, the CDR3 is TGTGCCAGCTTCGAACAGGGGCTCGAGCAGTACTTC. It yields the protein CASFEQGLEQYF.

This clone was found once. J is TRBJ1-5 and V is TRBV6-5, with TRBD1 identical over 8 bases. The J segment lost 3 bases and the V segment lost 8 bases, leaving 3 bases of the junction unmatched. CDR3 size: 13 residues. CDR1 and CDR2 (germline): MNHEY, SVGAGI. The CDR3 DNA follows: TGTGCCAGCCAGGGGGCCCTCAATCAGCCCCAGCATTTT. This translates into CASQGALNQPQHF.

The rearrangement links TRBV5-5 to TRBJ1-5, with a possible D match to TRBD1 (6 bases). V shed 4 bases and J shed 2 bases, with 13 bases lying between them. The CDR3 is 15 amino acids. Germline V gene data show CDR1 as SGHKS and CDR2 as YYEKEE (reference sequence). The CDR3 loop reads CASSQGQTGNQPQHF. As DNA, the CDR3 is TGTGCCAGCAGCCAAGGACAGACCGGCAATCAGCCCCAGCATTTT.

This clone was counted only a few times. V is TRBV7-8 and J is TRBJ1-5, with TRBD1 as a possible D gene (6 bases). The CDR3 has 14 residues. Trimming cost V 5 bases and J 3 bases, with 11 bases left between them. The germline V gene encodes CDR1 SGHVS and CDR2 FQNEAQ. This CDR3 is CASSPNRANQPQHF. The CDR3, as DNA: TGTGCCAGCAGCCCTAACAGGGCCAATCAGCCCCAGCATTTT. Full variable domain (remainder filled in from reference TRBV7-8 and TRBJ1-5): GAGVSQSPRYKVAKRGQDVALRCDPISGHVSLFWYQQALGQGPEFLTYFQNEAQLDKSGLPSDRFFAERPEGSVSTLKIQRTQQEDSAVYLCASSPNRANQPQHFGDGTRLSIL.